This T cell receptor (beta chain) appears in the sequencing data of a study of identical twins. CDR3 length: 13 residues. Germline CDR1 reads DFQATT; CDR2 reads SNEGSKA (reference sequence). A few counts support this clonotype. TCRdb used MiXCR to reprocess the 5' RACE reads, holding one entry per CDR3 protein. The sample lists 1.5 million to 2 million distinct CDR3 sequences, around 29% seen once, with 0.25% to 0.3% in the top ten. This sequence originates from a newborn girl in good health. The gene calls are TRBV20-1 and TRBJ2-7; D may be TRBD1 (5 bases). The J call may be mistaken, given a closer DNA end match to TRBJ2-5. The sequencing sample was made of cord blood. CDR3 sequence (DNA): TGCAGTGCTGAGTACCAGGGAAGGGGGACCCAGTACTTC. It translates to CSAEYQGRGTQYF.